The present TCR beta chain was sequenced within a study of PD-1 blockade in classical Hodgkin lymphoma. Study-wide context: Patients got intravenous nivolumab 3 mg/kg every 2 weeks.

Relapses following autologous stem cell transplantation were seen in all patients, with brentuximab vedotin exposure varying. V was shortened by 0 bases and J by 8 bases, with 22 bases between the two germline ends. Germline V gene sequence: CDR1 SGHNT, CDR2 YYREEE (reference sequence). This CDR3 has 17 residues. Findings and limits, study-wide: The study found complete responders had baseline diversity similar to newly diagnosed patients.

Only in-frame clones appear in the TCRdb table, and some are missing; sequencing was by immunoSEQ multiplex PCR. The repertoire holds fewer than 100,000 clones, with more than 90% as singletons. Regarding this clone: Its target is unknown.

This sequence was found in a human donor with classical Hodgkin lymphoma. The sequencing used peripheral blood mononuclear cells (PBMCs), collected at baseline. The chain carries TRBV5-4 and TRBJ2-3, with a possible D match to TRBD2 (5 bases). The CDR3, as DNA: TGTGCCAGCAGCTTGGGAGGGTCAGGAGCCGGCGAAGGTACGCAGTATTTT. It codes for CASSLGGSGAGEGTQYF.